The 8 T cell receptor beta chains below all came from one sample that was sequenced in a study of Graves' ophthalmopathy and Graves' hyperthyroidism (dated by TCRdb to 2017 to 2018). Sequenced on an Illumina HiSeq 2000. TCR beta CDR3 regions were amplified from RNA transcripts for repertoire sequencing. The first round of RT-PCR was done with HTBI primers and the Qiagen OneStep RT-PCR kit, and was followed by a second round of multiplex PCR, then size selection and purification. The public sequencing data were trimmed at Q25 with fastp and processed into clonotypes with MiXCR by TCRdb, which kept only in-frame beta chains. Entries are consolidated by CDR3 protein sequence, retaining the most common genes and DNA. Recorded for this sample are more than 550,000 distinct CDR3 sequences; roughly two fifths of them occurred a single time. The biggest ten clones account for over 2.5% of the sample. The sequenced sample was peripheral blood. All receptors derive from an adult man with Graves' ophthalmopathy.

For this clonotype: The junction differs from germline at one of its ends, possibly a read error. The gene calls are TRBV20-1 and TRBJ1-2, with D maybe TRBD1 (5 bases). CDR3 length equals 15 residues. CDR1 is DFQATT and CDR2 is SNEGSKA in the germline V gene (reference sequence). CDR3 sequence reads: CSARQMNPTDKYYAF. CDR3 bases: TGCAGTGCTAGACAAATGAATCCGACGGACAAGTACTACGCCTTC.

V is TRBV15 and J is TRBJ2-7; TRBD1 or TRBD2 may be the D gene (6 bases each). V gave up 3 bases and J gave up 5 bases, with 23 bases separating them. The germline gives CDR1 LNHNV, CDR2 YYDKDF (reference sequence). The CDR3 extends over 17 amino acids. This CDR3 is CATSSATRGGRGHEQYF. The CDR3 nucleotides read TGTGCCACCAGCAGTGCTACTAGGGGAGGCAGGGGCCACGAGCAGTACTTC.

V is TRBV20-1 and J is TRBJ1-5, with no clear D. Trimming shortened V by 3 bases and J by 5 bases, and 17 bases separated the two germline ends. Germline lookup yields CDR1 DFQATT and CDR2 SNEGSKA (reference sequence). This CDR3 comprises 15 residues. DNA of the CDR3: TGCAGTGCTAGTTCACATCCCAGGTTCCATCAGCCCCAGCATTTT. It codes for CSASSHPRFHQPQHF.

This clonotype was counted many times. This chain connects TRBV24-1 to TRBJ2-5; D is perhaps TRBD1 or TRBD2 (5 bases each). The germline gives CDR1 KGHDR, CDR2 SFDVKD. Trimming stripped 3 bases from V and 4 bases from J, with 14 bases between. CDR3 size: 15 residues. The CDR3: CATSDASGTAETQYF. Here the CDR3 DNA reads TGTGCCACCAGTGATGCTTCCGGGACCGCAGAGACCCAGTACTTC.

This clonotype was seen repeatedly, ten times or more. This may come from a read error, since a much larger clone is one base off. The chain employs TRBV11-2 and TRBJ1-1, with no clear D. This CDR3 is built from 14 residues. Trimming pared 5 bases from V and 1 base from J, leaving 11 bases between. CDR1 is SGHAT, CDR2 FQNNGV, per germline. The CDR3 region has the DNA TGTGCCAGCAGCCGCAGGACGGGGAACACTGAAGCTTTCTTT. The encoded protein is CASSRRTGNTEAFF. The variable domain in full, completed from reference TRBV11-2 and TRBJ1-1, reads EAGVAQSPRYKIIEKRQSVAFWCNPISGHATLYWYQQILGQGPKLLIQFQNNGVVDDSQLPKDRFSAERLKGVDSTLKIQPAKLEDSAVYLCASSRRTGNTEAFFGQGTRLTVV.

The table lists this clonotype with many counts. The V call is TRBV5-1, the J call TRBJ2-5; perhaps TRBD1 as D (5 bases). The germline V gene encodes CDR1 SGHRS and CDR2 YFSETQ. The V and J ends lost 4 bases and 5 bases respectively, with 15 bases between them. The CDR3 is 14 residues long. For the CDR3, the DNA is TGCGCCAGCAGCCTATTGGGGCAAGCGGAGACCCAGTACTTC. As protein: CASSLLGQAETQYF.

The J gene is TRBJ1-1, the V gene TRBV10-2; D is perhaps TRBD1 (6 bases). CDR1 and CDR2 from the germline V gene are WSHSY and SAAADI. V was trimmed by 10 bases and J by 1 base, leaving 13 bases between them. This CDR3 spans 13 amino acids. In DNA form, the CDR3 reads TGCGCCAACAGCAAGGGACAGAACACTGAAGCTTTCTTT. It codes for CANSKGQNTEAFF.

This clonotype was counted many times. The chain is built from TRBV25-1 and TRBJ1-1; D not certain. CDR3 length equals 13 residues. Germline V CDR1 and CDR2: MGHDK, SYGVNS. Trimming left V 5 bases short and J 6 bases short, with 13 bases between. This CDR3 is CASSILAASEAFF. In DNA form, the CDR3 reads TGTGCCAGCAGTATACTGGCCGCCTCTGAAGCTTTCTTT.